These 25 T cell receptor beta chains were sequenced from one sample in a study of cytomegalovirus exposure and HLA in healthy donors. The PCR used 60 Vbeta and 13 Jbeta primers. Profiled with immunoSEQ multiplex PCR; TCRdb holds only in-frame clones, not every one. This sample has approximately 200,000 clones, with almost 75% found just once. The sample comprised PBMCs. All receptors derive from a woman in her twenties or thirties in good health and CMV-seropositive.

This sequence joins TRBV15 and TRBJ2-3, with 13 bases matching TRBD2. This CDR3 region has 16 residues. V shed 5 bases and J 5 bases; nucleotides not matched to a gene: 7. CDR1 is LNHNV and CDR2 is YYDKDF in the germline V gene (reference sequence). Here the CDR3 DNA reads TGTGCCACCAGCCTAGGACTAGCGGGAGCAGGAGATACGCAGTATTTT. Translating it yields CATSLGLAGAGDTQYF. Using reference TRBV15 and TRBJ2-3 for the parts outside the CDR3, the full variable domain is DAMVIQNPRYQVTQFGKPVTLSCSQTLNHNVMYWYQQKSSQAPKLLFHYYDKDFNNEADTPDNFQSRRPNTSFCFLDIRSPGLGDTAMYLCATSLGLAGAGDTQYFGPGTRLTVL.

This clone has just a few counts. Germline and junction disagree at one end, which may indicate a read error. The chain links TRBV6-1 to TRBJ1-5; the match to TRBD1 covers 8 bases. CDR3 length: 15 amino acids. Germline V CDR1 and CDR2: MNHNS, SASEGT. CDR3 sequence (DNA): TGCGCCAGCAGTGAGGGAGGGGACAGGAATCAGCCCCAGCATTTT. This translates into CASSEGGDRNQPQHF.

CDR3 protein: CSVGAGTGGRTEAFF. The CDR3 coding sequence is TGCAGCGTTGGGGCCGGGACAGGGGGCCGTACTGAAGCTTTCTTT. The chain is built from TRBV29-1 and TRBJ1-1, with TRBD1 identical over 12 bases. Germline V gene data show CDR1 as SQVTM and CDR2 as ANQGSEA. The CDR3 spans 15 residues. After removal of 4 bases from V and 5 bases from J, the junction contained 8 bases not matched to a gene.

V gene TRBV6-5 combines with J gene TRBJ2-7; a possible D gene is TRBD2 (6 bases). The CDR3 spans 14 residues. With 5 bases removed from V and 1 base from J, the gap between germline ends came to 12 bases. Germline CDR1 MNHEY, CDR2 SVGAGI. The CDR3 loop reads CASSAGTNSYEQYF. CDR3 coding DNA: TGTGCCAGCAGTGCGGGGACGAATTCCTACGAGCAGTACTTC.

This chain uses TRBV7-9 with TRBJ2-1, with D possibly TRBD1 on 6 matching bases. V lost 5 bases and J lost 4, with 15 bases in between. The CDR3 sequence is 15 residues long. Germline V gene lookup returns CDR1 SEHNR and CDR2 FQNEAQ (reference sequence). The CDR3 DNA follows: TGTGCCAGCAGCCTTCAGGGGATGGGGTACAATGAGCAGTTCTTC. This encodes CASSLQGMGYNEQFF.

The CDR3 DNA sequence: TGTGCCAGTAAACCCAGCGGGTATAGATACGAGCAGTACTTC. This translates into CASKPSGYRYEQYF. The chain uses TRBV19 and TRBJ2-5, with D possibly matching TRBD2 (6 bases). The tail of the sequence fits TRBJ2-7 better, so the J call may be wrong. This CDR3 has 14 amino acids. Germline loops: CDR1 LNHDA, CDR2 SQIVND (reference sequence).

The V gene is TRBV28, the J gene TRBJ1-4; 8 bases are shared with TRBD1. This CDR3 contains 15 residues. V dropped 2 bases and J dropped 4; count of bases not matched to a gene: 3. Per the germline V gene, CDR1 is MDHEN and CDR2 is SYDVKM. The CDR3 DNA is TGTGCCAGCAGTTTAGGACAGGGAGTTAATGAAAAACTGTTTTTT. Its translation: CASSLGQGVNEKLFF.

The chain recombines TRBV5-1 with TRBJ2-1; 12 bases agree with TRBD2. J was trimmed by 6 bases and V by 4 bases; bases with no gene match: 8. The CDR3 has 16 amino acids. Germline CDR1 reads SGHRS; CDR2 reads YFSETQ. The DNA for the CDR3 is TGCGCCAGCAGCCTCAGACTAGCGGGAGTATCCAATGAGCAGTTCTTC. Its translation is CASSLRLAGVSNEQFF.

The chain carries TRBV6-6 and TRBJ1-2, with D perhaps matching TRBD1 (6 bases). The V gene's germline CDR1 is MNHNY and CDR2 SVGAGI (reference sequence). This CDR3 has 14 residues. The V end was cut by 0 bases, the J end by 4 bases, with 9 bases between. CDR3 loop: CASSYSQGTYGYTF. DNA for the CDR3: TGTGCCAGCAGTTACTCCCAGGGGACCTATGGCTACACCTTC.

The chain carries TRBV15 and TRBJ1-5; D unresolved. V lost 3 bases, J lost 0 bases, and 9 bases lay in between. Germline CDR1 LNHNV, CDR2 YYDKDF (reference sequence). The CDR3 covers 15 residues. The CDR3 sequence is CATSSDTVSNQPQHF. CDR3 sequence (DNA): TGTGCCACCAGCAGCGACACGGTTAGCAATCAGCCCCAGCATTTT.

Written as DNA, the CDR3 is TGTGCCAGCAGTTTCGGAGCGGAGACAGATACGCAGTATTTT. It yields the protein CASSFGAETDTQYF. The gene calls are TRBV27 and TRBJ2-3, with D tentatively TRBD2 (5 bases). V was clipped by 3 bases and J by 3 bases, with 10 bases between them. CDR1 is MNHEY, CDR2 SMNVEV, per germline (reference sequence). This CDR3 contains 14 residues.

The chain links TRBV11-1 to TRBJ1-1, with D uncertain. Germline lookup yields CDR1 SGHAT and CDR2 FQDESV (reference sequence). The V gene lost 5 bases and the J gene lost 1 base, with 11 bases spanning the gap. The CDR3 is made up of 14 amino acids. The CDR3 loop reads CASSSPTPNTEAFF. DNA of the CDR3: TGTGCCAGCAGCAGTCCCACACCGAACACTGAAGCTTTCTTT.

This chain links TRBV7-2 with TRBJ2-7; D possibly corresponds to TRBD1 (6 bases). V dropped 5 bases and J dropped 2 bases, with 13 bases sitting between them. Germline values: CDR1 SGHTA, CDR2 FQGNSA. The length of the CDR3 is 14 residues. The CDR3 here is CASSPFRDTYEQYF. CDR3 DNA sequence: TGTGCCAGCAGCCCTTTTAGGGACACCTACGAGCAGTACTTC.

This chain uses TRBV5-6 with TRBJ1-5; D is undetermined. Trimming removed 4 bases at V and 3 bases at J, with 11 bases between. CDR1 and CDR2 from the germline V gene are SGHDT and YYEEEE. This CDR3 has 14 residues. The CDR3 loop reads CASSAPGSNQPQHF. The CDR3 DNA sequence: TGTGCCAGCAGCGCCCCGGGTTCCAATCAGCCCCAGCATTTT.

This chain joins TRBV28 and TRBJ1-4; 7 bases map to TRBD1. Trimming cost V 6 bases and J 7 bases; bases outside gene matches: 8. The CDR3 runs to 14 residues. CDR1 is MDHEN, CDR2 SYDVKM, per germline. CDR3 DNA sequence: TGTGCCAGCAGCCGACAGGGCTCGGCTGAAAAACTGTTTTTT. Protein sequence: CASSRQGSAEKLFF.

The CDR3 region has the DNA TGCGCCAGCAGGGTGAATGCTGCAGGGGGCCAGGCGGAGACCCAGTACTTC. Residues: CASRVNAAGGQAETQYF. The chain carries TRBV5-1 and TRBJ2-5, with 8 bases aligning to TRBD1. V was clipped by 5 bases and J by 5 bases; unmatched bases: 17. Germline lookup yields CDR1 SGHRS and CDR2 YFSETQ. The length of the CDR3 is 17 residues.

The sample holds one count of this clone. CDR3: CASSLRLATYEQYF. Written as DNA, the CDR3 is TGTGCCAGCAGTTTGAGACTAGCGACCTACGAGCAGTACTTC. V is TRBV28 and J is TRBJ2-7; 8 bases are a match to TRBD2. Germline loops: CDR1 MDHEN, CDR2 SYDVKM. The J segment lost 2 bases and the V segment lost 3 bases, leaving 3 bases of the junction unmatched. The CDR3 length is 14 residues.

V is TRBV28 and J is TRBJ1-5; D unresolved. The V end lost 3 bases, the J end lost 0 bases, and 6 bases lay between the germline ends. Germline CDR1 is MDHEN and CDR2 is SYDVKM. CDR3 size: 14 residues. CDR3 residues: CASSLRYSNQPQHF. The CDR3 bases are TGTGCCAGCAGTTTGAGGTATAGCAATCAGCCCCAGCATTTT.

The J gene is TRBJ1-1, the V gene TRBV18, with 9 nucleotides matching TRBD1. CDR3 size: 14 residues. V lost 5 bases and J lost 5; bases outside the gene matches: 6. Germline CDR1 and CDR2: KGHSH and LQKENI. The CDR3 sequence: CASSTGQGWTEAFF. The CDR3 DNA follows: TGTGCCAGCTCAACGGGACAGGGCTGGACTGAAGCTTTCTTT. Variable domain in full (rest from reference TRBV18 and TRBJ1-1): NAGVMQNPRHLVRRRGQEARLRCSPMKGHSHVYWYRQLPEEGLKFMVYLQKENIIDESGMPKERFSAEFPKEGPSILRIQQVVRGDSAAYFCASSTGQGWTEAFFGQGTRLTVV.

The chain couples TRBV14 to TRBJ2-5; 12 bases fit TRBD1. The V and J ends lost 4 bases and 4 bases, in that order; junction bases with no gene match: 1. Germline CDR1 is SGHDN and CDR2 is FVKESK. CDR3 size: 14 residues. This CDR3 reads CASSRDRGRETQYF. DNA for the CDR3: TGTGCCAGCAGCCGGGACAGGGGGCGAGAGACCCAGTACTTC. Based on the CDR3 plus reference TRBV14 and TRBJ2-5, the full variable domain is EAGVTQFPSHSVIEKGQTVTLRCDPISGHDNLYWYRRVMGKEIKFLLHFVKESKQDESGMPNNRFLAERTGGTYSTLKVQPAELEDSGVYFCASSRDRGRETQYFGPGTRLLVL.

CDR3 DNA sequence: TGTGCCAGCAGCCGAGGGGGGGGCACTGAAGCTTTCTTT. Translation gives CASSRGGGTEAFF. The rearrangement uses TRBV11-3 and TRBJ1-1; TRBD1 is a possible D gene (6 bases). Trimming left V 5 bases short and J 4 bases short, with 11 bases between. This CDR3 contains 13 residues. Germline V gene lookup returns CDR1 SGHNT and CDR2 YENEEA.

V usage is TRBV19 and J usage is TRBJ2-1, with 7 nucleotides matching TRBD2. The germline V gene has CDR1 LNHDA and CDR2 SQIVND (reference sequence). J gave up 3 bases and V 1 base, and 3 bases lay outside the gene matches. The CDR3 is made up of 15 amino acids. The CDR3 coding sequence is TGTGCCAGTAGTATAGCGGGAGGTGTCTACAATGAGCAGTTCTTC. The encoded protein is CASSIAGGVYNEQFF.

As concerns this clone: At one end, the junction sequence differs from germline, possibly due to a read error. The chain is built from TRBV27 and TRBJ2-7; TRBD2 is a possible D gene (6 bases). Germline-derived CDR1 and CDR2 are MNHEY and SMNVEV (reference sequence). The CDR3 is 15 amino acids. The CDR3 DNA is TGTGCCAGCAGTCAACAGGCGGGTCTGGGACTTGAACTACTCTTC. Its protein is CASSQQAGLGLELLF.

The J gene is TRBJ2-7, the V gene TRBV6-5; 10 nucleotides line up with TRBD1. Germline V lookup: CDR1 MNHEY, CDR2 SVGAGI. This CDR3 contains 14 residues. Trimming removed 1 base from V and 5 bases from J; junction bases left unmatched: 2. The CDR3 reads CASSYLGTGDEQYF. CDR3 nucleotide sequence: TGTGCCAGCAGTTACTTAGGGACAGGGGACGAGCAGTACTTC.

The rearrangement links TRBV10-2 to TRBJ2-1; D is unresolved. This CDR3 is 11 amino acids long. V was pared by 6 bases and J by 7 bases, with 7 bases between. In germline, CDR1 is WSHSY, CDR2 SAAADI. CDR3 amino acids: CASSRGNEQFF. DNA for the CDR3: TGCGCCAGCAGCCGAGGAAATGAGCAGTTCTTC.